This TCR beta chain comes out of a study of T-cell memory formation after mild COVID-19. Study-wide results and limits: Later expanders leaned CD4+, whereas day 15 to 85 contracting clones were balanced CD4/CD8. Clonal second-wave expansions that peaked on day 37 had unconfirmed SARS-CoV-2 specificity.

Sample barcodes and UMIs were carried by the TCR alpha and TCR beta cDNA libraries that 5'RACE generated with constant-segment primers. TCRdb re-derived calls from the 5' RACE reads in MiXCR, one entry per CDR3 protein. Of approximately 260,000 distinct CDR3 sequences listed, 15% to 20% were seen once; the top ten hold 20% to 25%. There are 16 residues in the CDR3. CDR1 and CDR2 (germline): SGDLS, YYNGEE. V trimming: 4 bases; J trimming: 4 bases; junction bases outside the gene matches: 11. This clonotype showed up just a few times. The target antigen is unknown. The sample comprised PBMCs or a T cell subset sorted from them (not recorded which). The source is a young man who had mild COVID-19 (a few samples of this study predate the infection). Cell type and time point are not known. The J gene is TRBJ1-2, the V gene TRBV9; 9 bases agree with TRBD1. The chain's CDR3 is CASSLGTGWVGYGYTF. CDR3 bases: TGTGCCAGCAGCCTAGGGACAGGGTGGGTCGGCTATGGCTACACCTTC.